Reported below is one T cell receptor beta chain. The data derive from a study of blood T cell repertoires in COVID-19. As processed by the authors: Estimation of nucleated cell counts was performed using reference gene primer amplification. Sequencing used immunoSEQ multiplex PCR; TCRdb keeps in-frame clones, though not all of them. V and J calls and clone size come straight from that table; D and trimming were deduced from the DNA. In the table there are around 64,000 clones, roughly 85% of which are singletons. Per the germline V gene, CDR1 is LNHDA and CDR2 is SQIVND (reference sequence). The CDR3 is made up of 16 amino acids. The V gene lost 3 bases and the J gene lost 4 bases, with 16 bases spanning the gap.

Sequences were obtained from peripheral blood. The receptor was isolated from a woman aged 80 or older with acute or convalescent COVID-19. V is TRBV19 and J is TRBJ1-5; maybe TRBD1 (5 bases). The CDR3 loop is CASSISAGMGNQPQHF. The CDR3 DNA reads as TGTGCCAGTAGTATTTCGGCAGGGATGGGGAATCAGCCCCAGCATTTT.